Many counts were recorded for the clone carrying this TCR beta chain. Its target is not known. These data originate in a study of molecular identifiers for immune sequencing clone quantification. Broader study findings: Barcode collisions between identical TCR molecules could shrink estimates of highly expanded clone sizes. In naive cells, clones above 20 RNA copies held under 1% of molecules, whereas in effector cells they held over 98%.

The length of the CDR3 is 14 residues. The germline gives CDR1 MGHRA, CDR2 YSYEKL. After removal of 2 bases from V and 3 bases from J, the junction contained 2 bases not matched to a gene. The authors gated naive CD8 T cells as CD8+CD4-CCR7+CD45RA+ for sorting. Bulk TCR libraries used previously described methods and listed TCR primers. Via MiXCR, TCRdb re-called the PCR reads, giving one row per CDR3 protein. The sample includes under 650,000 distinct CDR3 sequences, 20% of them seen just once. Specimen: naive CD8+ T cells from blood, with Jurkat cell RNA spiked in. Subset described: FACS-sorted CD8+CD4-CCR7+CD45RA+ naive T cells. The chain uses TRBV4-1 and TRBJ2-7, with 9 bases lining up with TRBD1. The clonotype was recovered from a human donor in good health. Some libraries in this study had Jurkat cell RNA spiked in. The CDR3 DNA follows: TGCGCCAGCAGCCAATTGACAGGGGGCTACGAGCAGTACTTC. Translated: CASSQLTGGYEQYF.